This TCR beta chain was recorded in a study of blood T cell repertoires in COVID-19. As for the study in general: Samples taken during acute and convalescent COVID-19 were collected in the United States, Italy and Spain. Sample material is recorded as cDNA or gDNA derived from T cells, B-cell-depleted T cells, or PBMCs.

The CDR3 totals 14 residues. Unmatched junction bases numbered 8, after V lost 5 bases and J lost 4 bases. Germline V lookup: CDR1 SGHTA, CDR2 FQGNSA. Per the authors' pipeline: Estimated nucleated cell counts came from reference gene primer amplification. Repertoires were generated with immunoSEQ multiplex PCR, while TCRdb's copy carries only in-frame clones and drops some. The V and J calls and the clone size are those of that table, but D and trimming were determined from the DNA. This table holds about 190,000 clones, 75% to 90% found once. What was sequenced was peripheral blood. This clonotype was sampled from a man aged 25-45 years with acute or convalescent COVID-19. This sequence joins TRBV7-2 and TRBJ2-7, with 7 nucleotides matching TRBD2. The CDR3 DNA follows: TGTGCCAGCAGCCAAGGACTAGTCGGTTACGAGCAGTACTTC. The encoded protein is CASSQGLVGYEQYF.